This T cell receptor beta chain was recorded in a study of blood T cell repertoires in COVID-19. CDR1 is PRHDT, CDR2 FYEKMQ, per germline (reference sequence). Trimming stripped 5 bases from V and 0 bases from J, with 10 bases between. This CDR3 has 14 residues. Cohorts were assigned according to the clinical history that participants reported. The repertoire was sequenced with immunoSEQ multiplex PCR; TCRdb's copy has only in-frame clones and lacks some. The sample consists of 400,000 to 450,000 clones, 90% of them appearing once. The genes are TRBV13 and TRBJ1-2, with D hard to call. Source material: PBMCs or T cells enriched from blood (not recorded which). The clonotype was recovered from a man aged 18 to 30 who had recovered from COVID-19. The CDR3 nucleotides are TGTGCCAGCAGCCCGGGATCCGCTAACTATGGCTACACCTTC. Translated: CASSPGSANYGYTF.